This TCR beta chain stems from a study of cytomegalovirus exposure and HLA in healthy donors. General study findings and limits: Later analysis demonstrated an association between a missense DCLRE1C variant and TCR beta V- and J-gene trimming. Upon later analysis, HLA-associated TCR beta chains proved more clonally expanded than other, equally common chains. Rare TCR sequences predominated, though certain public TCRs were found in many donors.

CDR1 and CDR2 from the germline V gene are LNHDA and SQIVND (reference sequence). The CDR3 covers 14 residues. V was trimmed by 6 bases and J by 5 bases, leaving 15 bases between them. Use of 60 Vbeta and 13 Jbeta primers characterized the PCR. In the source study's methods: An analysis performed later counted about 80 million unique TCR beta chains (roughly 11 million of them shared). Measured with immunoSEQ multiplex PCR; TCRdb has only the in-frame clones, and not every one. The V and J calls and clone size are taken from that table; D and trimming were inferred from the DNA. The repertoire holds 150,000 to 180,000 clones, with roughly 83% as singletons. Remarks on this clone: Its antigen is undetermined.

The chain links TRBV19 to TRBJ2-3; the D gene is possibly TRBD2 (6 bases). The sequencing input was PBMCs. The TCR originated in a man in his thirties or forties in good health and CMV-seropositive. CDR3 DNA sequence: TGTGCCAGTAGGGCGGGGCTCGGGGTAGATACGCAGTATTTT. This encodes CASRAGLGVDTQYF. The complete variable domain, with remaining parts taken from reference TRBV19 and TRBJ2-3, reads DGGITQSPKYLFRKEGQNVTLSCEQNLNHDAMYWYRQDPGQGLRLIYYSQIVNDFQKGDIAEGYSVSREKKESFPLTVTSAQKNPTAFYLCASRAGLGVDTQYFGPGTRLTVL.